This TCR beta chain was obtained from a study of T cell repertoires in cytomegalovirus infection (dated by TCRdb to between 2019 and 2020). The study in broad terms: Alongside well-studied HLA-B-restricted epitopes, the peptide stimulations were aimed at recently identified HLA-C-restricted CMV epitopes, whose presentation resists viral immunomodulation. Because public TCR beta signatures pointed to carriage of CMV infection together with the matching HLA type, the HLA type of each donor mattered for the analysis. Broader findings and caveats from the paper: In both this cohort and an independent roughly 350-donor cohort, the cumulative frequency of public TCR beta family members distinguished carriers of CMV infection plus the relevant HLA type. In the ex vivo response, HLA-C-restricted CMV-specific TCR beta clonotypes were dominant, and in two of eight donors the single most frequent clonotype came from this HLA-C-restricted group.

For sequencing, an Illumina HiSeq 1500 was employed. Through fastp at Q25 and MiXCR, TCRdb rebuilt clones from the public reads, retaining in-frame beta chains. Rows merge per CDR3 protein into single entries with the most common DNA and genes. The sample table lists 250,000 to 300,000 distinct CDR3 sequences, roughly a fifth of them with a count of one. The top ten constitute around 20% of the sample. Taken with the paper, the label for treatment or condition translates to: in vitro stimulation with specific CMV peptide epitopes to enrich CMV-specific T cells. The CDR3 goes from the cysteine to the phenylalanine over 14 residues. Only the CDR3 DNA stays, 42 bases, in frame from base 1. At the junction V is shortened by 1 base and J by 7 bases, with 11 bases in between. For CDR1 and CDR2, the germline V gene lists SGHAT and FQNNGV. This clonotype came up a few times. Which antigen it targets is not known. No much larger clone is present one base from it, and per-base qualities are unavailable.

This specimen consisted of cultured PBMCs, obtained from culture after CMV antigen stimulation. The receptor's source is a human donor in good health (CMV status not recorded). Some clones in this sample may be carry-over from other donors' samples. The receptor chain draws on TRBV11-2 and TRBJ2-1, and perhaps TRBD1 as D gene, on 6 matching bases. At the DNA level, the sequence is TGTGCCAGCAGCTTAGTTGCCAGGGGTAATGAGCAGTTCTTC. Its product reads: CASSLVARGNEQFF.